This is a list of T cell receptor beta chains from one sample in a study of T cell responses to AZD1222 COVID-19 vaccine. Profiling relied on immunoSEQ multiplex PCR, and the TCRdb table lists in-frame clones only, not all of them. The table has tens of thousands of clones, approximately 91% seen once. The sequencing here drew on peripheral blood, taken on day 0 of AZD1222 vaccination. These receptor sequences come from an adult in good health. Both conserved end residues are part of each CDR3. The D gene is left open where the match is weak.

NA,TRBJ1-3,TRBV6-5,TGTGCCAGCAGACCGACAGCTGGAAACACCATATATTTT,CASRPTAGNTIYF
NA,TRBJ1-2,TRBV20-1,TGCAGTGCTAGAGACCTCGATGGCTACACCTTC,CSARDLDGYTF
TRBD1,TRBJ1-1,TRBV5-4,TGTGCCAGCAGCTTGGATCCCATACAGGGGGCTGAAGCTTTCTTT,CASSLDPIQGAEAFF
NA,TRBJ2-1,TRBV18,TGTGCCAGCTCAACGACACTGATTCAAAACAATGAGCAGTTCTTC,CASSTTLIQNNEQFF
TRBD2,TRBJ2-7,TRBV18,TGTGCCAGCTCATCGACTAGCGGGGGGCCTCTCATCTACGAGCAGTACTTC,CASSSTSGGPLIYEQYF
NA,TRBJ1-2,TRBV2,TGTGCCAGCAGTGGCAGGGGAGATGGCTACACCTTC,CASSGRGDGYTF
TRBD1,TRBJ1-2,TRBV7-2,TGTGCCAGCAGCGCCCGAGCGGACAGGGAAGCATTTGGCTACACCTTC,CASSARADREAFGYTF
TRBD2,TRBJ2-2,TRBV4-2,TGTGCCAGCAGCCCCCGTGGGGGCGGGGGGTACACCGGGGAGCTGTTTTTT,CASSPRGGGGYTGELFF
NA,TRBJ2-3,TRBV11-2,TGTGCCAGCAGCTTAGGAAGCAGGGAAGATACGCAGTATTTT,CASSLGSREDTQYF
TRBD1,TRBJ1-1,TRBV5-5,TGTGCCAGCAGTTTACAGGGGGCGAACACTGAAGCTTTCTTT,CASSLQGANTEAFF
NA,TRBJ1-4,TRBV4-2,TGTGCCAGCAGCAGTACCTTTTTAATAGAAAAACTGTTTTTT,CASSSTFLIEKLFF
TRBD1,TRBJ1-6,TRBV7-8,TGTGCCAGCAGGGTTAGGGCGAATCGGGACAGCCTAACTCCCCTCCACTTT,CASRVRANRDSLTPLHF
NA,TRBJ1-1,TRBV19,TGTGCCAGTAGTATAGCTCAGGGCCGCGGTGGGGTGAACACTGAAGCTTTCTTT,CASSIAQGRGGVNTEAFF
NA,TRBJ1-1,TRBV28,TGTGCCAGCAGCCGAACCGACATCCCGAACACTGAAGCTTTCTTT,CASSRTDIPNTEAFF
NA,TRBJ1-3,TRBV28,TGTGCCAGCAGTTTACCCGAATTCTCTGGAAACACCATATATTTT,CASSLPEFSGNTIYF